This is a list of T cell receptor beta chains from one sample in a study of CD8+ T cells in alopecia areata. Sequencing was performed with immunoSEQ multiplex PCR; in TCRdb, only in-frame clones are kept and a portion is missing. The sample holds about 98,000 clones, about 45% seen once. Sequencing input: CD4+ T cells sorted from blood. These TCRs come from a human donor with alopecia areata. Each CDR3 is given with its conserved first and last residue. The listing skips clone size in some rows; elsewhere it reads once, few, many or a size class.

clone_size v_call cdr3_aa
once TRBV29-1 CSAKGVYEQFF
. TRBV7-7 CASSLGRYNEQFF
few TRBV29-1 CSVGQGGAGELFF
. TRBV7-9 CASTPLGMMRNIQYF
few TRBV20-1 CSANKGLEQYF
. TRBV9 CASSVAPVYGYTF
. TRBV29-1 CSAPSKSGRGETQYF
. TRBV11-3 CASSLIAGASGNEQFF
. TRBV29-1 CSVGIATGELFF
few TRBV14 CASSHLLGAENTGELFF
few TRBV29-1 CSVEARLGYEQYF
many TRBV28 CASSPFLPGGYEQYF
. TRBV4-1 CASSPISGANVLTF
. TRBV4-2 CASSQEKLTGEQFF
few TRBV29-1 CSVVAGEGYTF
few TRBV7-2 CASSLVGRGYEQYF
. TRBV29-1 CSVHGGRTEKLFF
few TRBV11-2 CASSDRQAYNVLTF
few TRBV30 CAWSRLAGGPAKQYF
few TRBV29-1 CSAGTGEQDTQYF
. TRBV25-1 CASSGFNGRNEQYF
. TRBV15 CATSTPRRRAETQYF
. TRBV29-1 CSVDKWAGEGGDTQYF
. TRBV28 CASSSSGTHNEQFF